The clone carrying this T cell receptor beta chain has more than one count but fewer than ten. What it binds is unknown. The CDR3 is 13 amino acids. The V and J ends lost 2 bases and 12 bases respectively, with 14 bases between them. Germline CDR1 MGHRA, CDR2 YSYEKL. These data originate in a study of blood T cells in healthy people across ages. Using a J-beta primer mix together with a sample-barcoded 5' primer, a second PCR was run for about 6 to 11 cycles. Using its own MiXCR run on the 5' RACE reads, TCRdb lists one record per CDR3 protein. Here the sample spans over 950,000 distinct CDR3 sequences, roughly half being singletons. Study-wide points: Since the PBMCs were unsorted, naive and antigen-experienced cells could not be conclusively compared. Because donor CMV status was unknown, expanded clonotype changes were possibly confounded.

The J gene is TRBJ2-1, the V gene TRBV4-1; D is perhaps TRBD1 (6 bases). This sequence originates from a woman aged 60 to 75 in good health. Sequenced material: blood. CDR3 amino acids: CASSQTTTDRQFF. CDR3 DNA: TGCGCCAGCAGCCAAACCACAACGGACAGGCAGTTCTTC.